This T cell receptor (beta chain) was captured by sequencing in a study of CD8 T cells in ankylosing spondylitis. Study observations and caveats: Characteristic, it appeared, of ankylosing spondylitis blood was a TCR beta motif of several highly homologous variants. Peripheral blood samples showed relatively rare disease-linked clones, and these clones were CD8+.

This clonotype showed up many times. What it recognizes is unknown. Quantitative 5'-RACE with molecular barcodes produced the TCR beta libraries. MiXCR, applied by TCRdb to the 5' RACE reads, yields one record per CDR3 protein. The sample carries fewer than 500,000 distinct CDR3 sequences, approximately 20% recorded once. The clonotype comes from a male donor with ankylosing spondylitis. Sequencing was carried out using blood, either unsorted or a sorted T cell fraction (not recorded which).

CDR3 nucleotides: TGCGCCAGCAGCTTGGGTCTAGCGGGAACCTACGAGCAGTACTTC. It specifies CASSLGLAGTYEQYF. This sequence joins TRBV5-1 and TRBJ2-7, with TRBD2 identical over 9 bases. The CDR3 runs 15 residues. The germline gives CDR1 SGHRS, CDR2 YFSETQ. The V and J ends lost 0 bases and 2 bases, in that order; junction bases with no gene match: 3.